These 9 T cell receptor beta chains were sequenced from one sample in a study of graft-versus-host responses after intestinal transplantation. Their antigens are not known. Sequenced by immunoSEQ multiplex PCR; TCRdb stores in-frame clones only, minus some. The table includes about 88,000 clones, less than 95% detected once. Sample: unstimulated CD4+ T cells sorted from spleen or lymph node cells, taken before transplant. The origin of the receptors is a human donor who was the organ donor for an intestinal transplant.

Only one count was recorded for this clone. The chain carries TRBV5-1 and TRBJ1-1, with 7 positions matching TRBD1. With 2 bases clipped from V and 2 bases from J, the junction kept 6 bases outside the gene matches. The CDR3 contains 15 residues. Germline loops: CDR1 SGHRS, CDR2 YFSETQ. CDR3 residues: CASSLGGSDNTEAFF. The CDR3, as DNA: TGCGCCAGCAGCTTAGGGGGCTCCGACAACACTGAAGCTTTCTTT.

V is TRBV6-5 and J is TRBJ1-5; D remains unclear. The V gene's germline CDR1 is MNHEY and CDR2 SVGAGI. V gave up 5 bases and J gave up 0 bases, with 5 bases separating them. This CDR3 region has 13 residues. Here the CDR3 reads CASSQNSNQPQHF. For the CDR3, the DNA is TGTGCCAGCAGTCAGAATAGCAATCAGCCCCAGCATTTT.

The chain recombines TRBV5-4 with TRBJ1-2, with unresolved D. The CDR3 runs to 11 residues. The germline V gene has CDR1 SGHNT and CDR2 YYREEE (reference sequence). Between the trimmed V and J ends, which lost 5 bases and 4 bases, there was a span of 6 bases. As DNA, the CDR3 is TGTGCCAGCAGTTACGGCTATGGCTACACCTTC. This sequence encodes CASSYGYGYTF.

The chain combines TRBV18 with TRBJ1-4; D is unresolved. The CDR3 contains 14 residues. Between the trimmed V and J ends, which lost 1 base and 6 bases, there was a span of 9 bases. Looked up from germline, CDR1 is KGHSH and CDR2 is LQKENI. The CDR3 DNA sequence: TGTGCCAGCTCACCACTTAGCGGGGATGAAAAACTGTTTTTT. This encodes CASSPLSGDEKLFF.

The rearrangement links TRBV5-4 to TRBJ1-3, with no clear D. V dropped 0 bases and J dropped 4 bases, with 5 bases sitting between them. The CDR3 sequence is 13 residues long. Germline V gives CDR1 SGHNT, CDR2 YYREEE (reference sequence). The CDR3 coding sequence is TGTGCCAGCAGCTTGGAAAGGGGAAACACCATATATTTT. Translated, it gives CASSLERGNTIYF.

The J gene is TRBJ2-7, the V gene TRBV30; D is unresolved. CDR1 is GTSNPN, CDR2 SVGIG, per germline (reference sequence). Trimming shortened V by 3 bases and J by 3 bases, and 6 bases separated the two germline ends. The CDR3 runs 11 residues. CDR3 protein: CAWSFSYEQYF. CDR3 in DNA: TGTGCCTGGAGCTTTAGCTACGAGCAGTACTTC.

The rearrangement joins TRBV6-4 to TRBJ1-4; 8 bases are a match to TRBD1. From germline, CDR1 is MRHNA and CDR2 SNTAGT. The CDR3 has 15 amino acids. J gave up 5 bases and V 11 bases, and 13 bases lay outside the gene matches. As DNA, the CDR3 is TGTGCCGACCGCGGCAGGGGGCTTCAAAATGAAAAACTGTTTTTT. It specifies CADRGRGLQNEKLFF.

The genes are TRBV2 and TRBJ1-1; weak D call: TRBD1 (5 bases). Germline V gene sequence: CDR1 SNHLY, CDR2 FYNNEI. The CDR3 is 16 amino acids. V gave up 5 bases and J gave up 0 bases, with 16 bases separating them. The DNA of the CDR3 is TGTGCCAGCAGTAAGACAGACATGATCATGAACACTGAAGCTTTCTTT. As protein: CASSKTDMIMNTEAFF.

The chain has TRBV7-9 and TRBJ2-3; TRBD2 agrees at 7 bases. This CDR3 is built from 13 residues. Trimming removed 5 bases from V and 4 bases from J; junction bases left unmatched: 3. The germline CDR1 and CDR2 sequences are SEHNR and FQNEAQ (reference sequence). The CDR3 spells CASSAGGSDTQYF. In DNA, the CDR3 is TGTGCCAGCAGCGCCGGGGGGTCAGATACGCAGTATTTT.